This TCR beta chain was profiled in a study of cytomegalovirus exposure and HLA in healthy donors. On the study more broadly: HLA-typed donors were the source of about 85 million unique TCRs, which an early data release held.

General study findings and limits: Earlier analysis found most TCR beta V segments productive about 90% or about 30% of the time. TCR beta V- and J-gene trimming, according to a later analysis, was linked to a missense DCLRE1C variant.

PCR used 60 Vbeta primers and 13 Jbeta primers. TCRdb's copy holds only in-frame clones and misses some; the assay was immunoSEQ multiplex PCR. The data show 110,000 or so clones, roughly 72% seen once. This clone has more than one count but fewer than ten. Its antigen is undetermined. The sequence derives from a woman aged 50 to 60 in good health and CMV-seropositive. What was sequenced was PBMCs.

The chain's CDR3 is CASSLAYRGGTEAFF. In nucleotides, the CDR3 is TGTGCCAGCAGCTTGGCTTACAGGGGAGGAACTGAAGCTTTCTTT. This rearrangement joins TRBV5-6 to TRBJ1-1; TRBD1 aligns across 7 bases. CDR1 and CDR2 (germline): SGHDT, YYEEEE. The CDR3 loop spans 15 amino acids. V dropped 0 bases and J dropped 5; count of bases not matched to a gene: 7.